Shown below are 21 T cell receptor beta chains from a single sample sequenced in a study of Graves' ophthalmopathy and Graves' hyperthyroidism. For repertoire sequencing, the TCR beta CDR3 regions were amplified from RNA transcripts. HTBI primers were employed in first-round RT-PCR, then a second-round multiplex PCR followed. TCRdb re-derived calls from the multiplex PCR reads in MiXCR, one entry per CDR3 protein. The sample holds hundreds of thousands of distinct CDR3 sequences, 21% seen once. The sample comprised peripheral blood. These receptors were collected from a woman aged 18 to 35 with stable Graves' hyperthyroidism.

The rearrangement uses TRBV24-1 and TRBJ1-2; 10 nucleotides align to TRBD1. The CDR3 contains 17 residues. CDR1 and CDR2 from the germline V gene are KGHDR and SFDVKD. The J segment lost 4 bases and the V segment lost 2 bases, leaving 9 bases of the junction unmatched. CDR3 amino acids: CATSDSRGTGEIYGYTF. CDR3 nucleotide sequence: TGTGCCACCAGTGATTCCCGTGGGACAGGGGAGATCTATGGCTACACCTTC.

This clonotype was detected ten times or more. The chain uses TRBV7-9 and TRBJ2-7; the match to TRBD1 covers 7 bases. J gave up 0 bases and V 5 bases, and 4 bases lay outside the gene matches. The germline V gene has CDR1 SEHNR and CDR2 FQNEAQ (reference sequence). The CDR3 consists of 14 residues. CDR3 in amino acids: CASSLGQSSYEQYF. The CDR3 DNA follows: TGTGCCAGCAGCCTGGGACAGAGCTCCTACGAGCAGTACTTC.

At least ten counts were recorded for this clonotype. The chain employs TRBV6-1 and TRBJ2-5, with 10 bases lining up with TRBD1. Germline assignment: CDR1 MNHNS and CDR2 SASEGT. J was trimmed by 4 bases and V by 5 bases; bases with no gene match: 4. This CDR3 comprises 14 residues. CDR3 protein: CASSPGTGAETQYF. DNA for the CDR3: TGTGCCAGCAGTCCCGGGACAGGGGCAGAGACCCAGTACTTC.

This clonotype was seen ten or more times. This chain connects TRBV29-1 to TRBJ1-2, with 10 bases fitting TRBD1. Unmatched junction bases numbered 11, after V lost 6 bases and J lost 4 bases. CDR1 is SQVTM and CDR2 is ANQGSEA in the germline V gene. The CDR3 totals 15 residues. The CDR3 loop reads CSVLNRDRGSYGYTF. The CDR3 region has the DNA TGCAGCGTCCTAAACCGGGACAGGGGTTCCTATGGCTACACCTTC.

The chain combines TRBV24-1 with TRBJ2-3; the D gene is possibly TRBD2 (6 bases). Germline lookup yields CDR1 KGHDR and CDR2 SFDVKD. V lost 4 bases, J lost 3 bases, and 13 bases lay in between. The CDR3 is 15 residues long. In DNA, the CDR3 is TGTGCCACCAGTGACCCATGGGGGGTGACAGATACGCAGTATTTT. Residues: CATSDPWGVTDTQYF.

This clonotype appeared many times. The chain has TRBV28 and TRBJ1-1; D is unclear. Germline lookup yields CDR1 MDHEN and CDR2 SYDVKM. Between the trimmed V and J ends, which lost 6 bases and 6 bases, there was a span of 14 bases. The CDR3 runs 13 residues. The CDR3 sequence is CASSSHGSAEAFF. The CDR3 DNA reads TGTGCCAGCAGCTCCCACGGGAGCGCTGAAGCTTTCTTT. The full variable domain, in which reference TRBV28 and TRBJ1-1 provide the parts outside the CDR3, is DVKVTQSSRYLVKRTGEKVFLECVQDMDHENMFWYRQDPGLGLRLIYFSYDVKMKEKGDIPEGYSVSREKKERFSLILESASTNQTSMYLCASSSHGSAEAFFGQGTRLTVV.

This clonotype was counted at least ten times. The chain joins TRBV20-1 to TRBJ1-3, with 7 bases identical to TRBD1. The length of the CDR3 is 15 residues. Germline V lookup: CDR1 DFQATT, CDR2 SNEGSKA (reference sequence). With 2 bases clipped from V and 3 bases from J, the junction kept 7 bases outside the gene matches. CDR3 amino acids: CSARRDRVVGNTIYF. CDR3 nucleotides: TGCAGTGCTAGAAGAGACAGGGTGGTTGGAAACACCATATATTTT.

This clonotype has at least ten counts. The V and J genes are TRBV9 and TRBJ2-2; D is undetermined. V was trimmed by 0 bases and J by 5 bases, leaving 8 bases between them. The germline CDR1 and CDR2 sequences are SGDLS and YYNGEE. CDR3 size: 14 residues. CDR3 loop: CASSVAMGTGELFF. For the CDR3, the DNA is TGTGCCAGCAGCGTAGCTATGGGGACCGGGGAGCTGTTTTTT.

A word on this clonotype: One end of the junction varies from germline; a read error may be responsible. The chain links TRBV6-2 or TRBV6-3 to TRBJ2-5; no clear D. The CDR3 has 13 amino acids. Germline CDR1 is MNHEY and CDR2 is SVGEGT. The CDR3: CASSEDVLETQYF. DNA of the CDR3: TGCGCCAGCAGTGAGGACGTATTAGAGACCCAGTACTTC.

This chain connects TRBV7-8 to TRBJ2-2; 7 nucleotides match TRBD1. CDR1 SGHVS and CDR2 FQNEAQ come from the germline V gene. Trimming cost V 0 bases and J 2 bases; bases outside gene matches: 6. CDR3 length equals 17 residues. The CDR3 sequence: CASSLAETGINTGELFF. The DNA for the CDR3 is TGTGCCAGCAGCTTAGCGGAGACAGGGATTAACACCGGGGAGCTGTTTTTT. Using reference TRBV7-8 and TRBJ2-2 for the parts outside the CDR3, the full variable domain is GAGVSQSPRYKVAKRGQDVALRCDPISGHVSLFWYQQALGQGPEFLTYFQNEAQLDKSGLPSDRFFAERPEGSVSTLKIQRTQQEDSAVYLCASSLAETGINTGELFFGEGSRLTVL.

The CDR3: CSVLPRGRFYGNTIYF. The CDR3, as DNA: TGCAGTGTCTTACCCAGGGGCCGATTCTATGGAAACACCATATATTTT. The chain couples TRBV20-1 to TRBJ1-3; D possibly corresponds to TRBD1 (6 bases). The germline gives CDR1 DFQATT, CDR2 SNEGSKA (reference sequence). V was trimmed by 7 bases and J by 3 bases, leaving 22 bases between them. The CDR3 loop spans 16 amino acids.

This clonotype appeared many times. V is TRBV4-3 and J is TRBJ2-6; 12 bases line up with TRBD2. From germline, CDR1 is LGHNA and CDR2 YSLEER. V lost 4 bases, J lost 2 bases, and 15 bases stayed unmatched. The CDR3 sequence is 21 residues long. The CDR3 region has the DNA TGCGCCAGCAGCCCACCTAATCCCACGACTAGCGGGAGTACTGGGGCCAACGTCCTGACTTTC. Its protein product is CASSPPNPTTSGSTGANVLTF.

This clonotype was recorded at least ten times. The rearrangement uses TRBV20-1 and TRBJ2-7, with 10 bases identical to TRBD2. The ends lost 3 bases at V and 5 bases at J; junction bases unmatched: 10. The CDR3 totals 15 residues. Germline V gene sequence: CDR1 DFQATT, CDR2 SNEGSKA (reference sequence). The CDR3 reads CSASLAGGTADEQYF. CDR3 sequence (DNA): TGCAGTGCTAGCTTAGCGGGAGGAACGGCAGACGAGCAGTACTTC.

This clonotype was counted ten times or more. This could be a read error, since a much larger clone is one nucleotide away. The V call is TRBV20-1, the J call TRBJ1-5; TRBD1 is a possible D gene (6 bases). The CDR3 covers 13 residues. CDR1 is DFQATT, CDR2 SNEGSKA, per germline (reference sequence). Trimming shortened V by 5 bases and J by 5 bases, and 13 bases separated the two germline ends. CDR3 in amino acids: CSALGGGDQPQHF. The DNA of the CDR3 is TGCAGTGCTCTGGGTGGGGGCGATCAGCCCCAGCATTTT.

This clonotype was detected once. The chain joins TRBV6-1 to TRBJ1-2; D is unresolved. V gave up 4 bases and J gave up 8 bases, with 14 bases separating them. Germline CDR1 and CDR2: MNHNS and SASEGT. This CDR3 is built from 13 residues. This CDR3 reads CASSGTAAGGYTF. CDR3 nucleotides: TGTGCCAGCAGTGGGACCGCCGCTGGGGGCTACACCTTC.

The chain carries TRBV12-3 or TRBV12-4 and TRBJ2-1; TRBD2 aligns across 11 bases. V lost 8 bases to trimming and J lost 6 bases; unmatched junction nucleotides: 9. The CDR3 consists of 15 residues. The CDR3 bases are TGTGCCAGCTTCCAGACTAGCGGGACCCCCAATGAGCAGTTCTTC. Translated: CASFQTSGTPNEQFF.

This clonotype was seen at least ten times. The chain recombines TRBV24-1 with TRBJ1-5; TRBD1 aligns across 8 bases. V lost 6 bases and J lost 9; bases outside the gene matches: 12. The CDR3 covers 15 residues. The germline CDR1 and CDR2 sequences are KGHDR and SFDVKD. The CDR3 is CATSSGTGRIGPQHF. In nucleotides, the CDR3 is TGTGCCACCAGTTCTGGGACAGGCCGGATTGGGCCCCAGCATTTT.

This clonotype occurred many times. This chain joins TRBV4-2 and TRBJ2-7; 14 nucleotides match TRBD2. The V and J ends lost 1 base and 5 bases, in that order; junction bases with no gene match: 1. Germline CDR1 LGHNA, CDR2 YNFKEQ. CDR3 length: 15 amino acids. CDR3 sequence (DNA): TGTGCCAGCAGCCAAGGGGGACTAGCGGGAGACGAGCAGTACTTC. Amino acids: CASSQGGLAGDEQYF.

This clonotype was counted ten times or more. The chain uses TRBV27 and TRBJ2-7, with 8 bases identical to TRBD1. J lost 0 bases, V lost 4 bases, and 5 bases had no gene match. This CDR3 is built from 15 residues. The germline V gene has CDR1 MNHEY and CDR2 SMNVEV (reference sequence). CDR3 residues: CASSSRTGISYEQYF. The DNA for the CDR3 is TGTGCCAGCAGTTCCCGGACAGGGATCTCCTACGAGCAGTACTTC.

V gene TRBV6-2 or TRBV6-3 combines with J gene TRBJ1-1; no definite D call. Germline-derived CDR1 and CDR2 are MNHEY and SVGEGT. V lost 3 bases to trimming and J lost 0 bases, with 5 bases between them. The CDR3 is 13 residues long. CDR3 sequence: CASSYILNTEAFF. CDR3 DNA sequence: TGTGCCAGCAGTTATATTCTGAACACTGAAGCTTTCTTT.

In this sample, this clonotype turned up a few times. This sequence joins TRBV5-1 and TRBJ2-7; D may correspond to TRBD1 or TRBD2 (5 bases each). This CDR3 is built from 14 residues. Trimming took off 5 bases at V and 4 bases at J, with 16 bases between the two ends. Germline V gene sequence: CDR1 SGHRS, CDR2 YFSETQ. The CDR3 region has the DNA TGCGCCAGCAGACAGGACTCGTGGGCGTACGAGCAGTACTTC. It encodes CASRQDSWAYEQYF.